This T cell receptor (beta chain) emerged from a study of T cells after yellow fever vaccination. TCRdb reanalysed the 5' RACE reads using MiXCR and keeps one entry per CDR3 protein. The table includes approximately 250,000 distinct CDR3 sequences, approximately 6.3% detected once. This clonotype was seen only a few times. V was clipped by 4 bases and J by 5 bases, with 17 bases between them. Germline CDR1 DFQATT, CDR2 SNEGSKA (reference sequence). The CDR3 contains 14 residues. The TCR sequence derives from a man aged 25-40 years who received the YFV17D yellow fever vaccine. This chain links TRBV20-1 with TRBJ2-5; either TRBD1 or TRBD2 may supply D (5 bases each). Sequencing was performed on CD4+ T cells sorted from PBMCs, taken on the day of the yellow fever booster vaccination. CDR3 sequence: CSAIGTLLTETQYF. CDR3 in DNA: TGCAGTGCTATCGGGACCCTCTTAACGGAGACCCAGTACTTC.